This passage covers 16 T cell receptor delta chains from one sample sequenced in a study of γδ T cells in repeated Plasmodium falciparum infection. TCRdb called clones anew from the multiplex PCR reads with CATT. The sample consists of approximately 93,000 delta-chain clones, 0.75% to 1% of them appearing once. Bulk repertoires came from Vgamma9/Vdelta2+ or Vdelta2-negative gammadelta T cells flow-sorted from PBMC. Sequenced: gamma-delta T cells from blood. The receptor set was obtained from a pool of human donors (malaria-infected and uninfected, not separated).

In this sample, this clone turned up a few times. This DNA's translation differs at residue 13 from TCRdb's protein, which comes from a much larger clone; a read error is likely, and the protein shown is translated from the DNA. V and J are TRDV2 and TRDJ1; 8 bases map to TRDD3. The J gene, left out of TCRdb, was set here by checking the DNA against germline. The V gene's germline CDR1 is GEAIGNYY and CDR2 EKD. The length of the CDR3 is 18 residues. J was trimmed by 3 bases and V by 0 bases; bases with no gene match: 14. Here the CDR3 DNA reads TGTGCCTGTGACACCTTAGCTGGGGGACCTGCCCTCGCCGATAAACTCATCTTT. Its protein is CACDTLAGGPALADKLIF.

As for this clone: TCRdb records a much larger clone's protein for this DNA, with a difference at residue 12 that likely arises from a read error; the protein given is the translation of the DNA. The V and J genes are TRDV2 and TRDJ1; D assignment may be TRDD2 or TRDD3 (6 bases each). TCRdb supplies no J gene; here it was assigned by aligning the nucleotide sequence to germline. The CDR3 is 18 residues long. V gave up 3 bases and J gave up 4 bases, with 26 bases separating them. Germline V gives CDR1 GEAIGNYY, CDR2 EKD. The CDR3 sequence: CACDQMAFPGDVSDKLIF. CDR3 nucleotides: TGTGCCTGTGACCAAATGGCCTTCCCGGGGGACGTGAGCGATAAACTCATCTTT.

This clone was observed a handful of times. The protein in TCRdb stems from a much larger clone and differs at residue 13 from this DNA's translation, likely a read error; here the protein is translated from the DNA. J is TRDJ1 and V is TRDV1, with 9 bases identical to TRDD3. CDR3 size: 19 residues. V was clipped by 2 bases and J by 5 bases; unmatched bases: 18. Germline loops: CDR1 TSWWSYY, CDR2 QGS. The CDR3 nucleotides are TGTGCTCTTGGGGAATTCGGCATTTTCTGGGGGATCCTCACTGATAAACTCATCTTT. Translating it yields CALGEFGIFWGILTDKLIF.

This clone was seen only a few times. The mismatch at residue 6 between this DNA's translation and the TCRdb protein of a much larger clone likely reflects a read error; the protein shown is translated from the DNA. The chain is built from TRAV38-2/DV8 and TRDJ1, with D maybe TRDD3 (9 bases). Trimming cost V 2 bases and J 2 bases, with 37 bases left between them. CDR3 length: 23 amino acids. Germline V gene lookup returns CDR1 TSESDYY and CDR2 QEAYKQQN. This CDR3 reads CAYRSMISFLDPTGGHGTDKLIF. The CDR3 nucleotides are TGTGCTTATAGGAGTATGATTTCCTTCCTAGACCCTACTGGGGGACACGGGACCGATAAACTCATCTTT.

This clone was observed a few times. This DNA's translation differs at residue 3 from TCRdb's protein, which comes from a much larger clone; a read error is likely, and the protein shown is translated from the DNA. The genes are TRDV1 and TRDJ3, with TRDD3 as a possible D gene (6 bases). As TCRdb names no J gene, one was assigned here on the basis of a DNA match to germline. The CDR3 spans 28 residues. The germline gives CDR1 TSWWSYY, CDR2 QGS. In DNA, the CDR3 is TGTGCTCCTGGGGAACTAGTGGGACCTCTACAATCGTACTGGGATAGGCCGAAGAGCTCCTGGGACACCCGACAGATGTTTTTC. Translating it yields CAPGELVGPLQSYWDRPKSSWDTRQMFF.

The table lists this clone with many counts. This DNA's translation and the protein TCRdb lists, from a much larger clone, do not match at residue 3, likely due to a read error; the protein shown is translated from the DNA. The chain couples TRDV2 to TRDJ1, with TRDD3 identical over 9 bases. The CDR3 is 14 residues long. Germline loops: CDR1 GEAIGNYY, CDR2 EKD. The CDR3, as DNA: TGTGCCCGTGACCCACTGGGGGACTACGATAAACTCATCTTT. It encodes CARDPLGDYDKLIF.

To note about this clone: TCRdb's entry gives the protein of a much larger clone, which mismatches this DNA's translation at residue 15, likely from a read error; the protein reported here is translated from the DNA. The rearrangement links TRDV2 to TRDJ3; a possible D gene is TRDD3 (5 bases). Germline V gene data show CDR1 as GEAIGNYY and CDR2 as EKD. This CDR3 has 18 residues. The CDR3 DNA follows: TGTGCCTGTGACACCCGTGGTCCGGGCTCCTGGGACACCCGACGGATGTTTTTC. This translates into CACDTRGPGSWDTRRMFF.

This clone was recorded a few times. It differs at one base from a far larger clone, so likely a read error. This sample includes further DNA sequences coding for the same CDR3. The chain employs TRDV2 and TRDJ1, with TRDD2 as a possible D gene (5 bases). Germline V gives CDR1 GEAIGNYY, CDR2 EKD. The CDR3 runs 16 residues. V was clipped by 3 bases and J by 0 bases, with 16 bases between them. DNA for the CDR3: TGTGCCTGTGACCTCCTATCTTCCGGGTACACCGATAAACTCATCTTT. It yields the protein CACDLLSSGYTDKLIF.

This clone was seen a few times. A far larger clone differs by one base, so this is likely a read error. Other DNA sequences in the same sample also yield this CDR3. The chain employs TRDV2 and TRDJ1; tentative D call: TRDD3 (6 bases). Here the J gene came from matching the DNA to germline, since TCRdb omits it. The CDR3 spans 16 residues. With 4 bases removed from V and 4 bases from J, the gap between germline ends came to 21 bases. Looked up from germline, CDR1 is GEAIGNYY and CDR2 is EKD. CDR3: CACDTLTRGTLDKLIF. DNA for the CDR3: TGTGCCTGTGATACCCTCACCCGGGGGACTCTCGATAAACTCATCTTT.

There are a few counts of this clone. This may stem from a read error, because a much larger clone lies one nucleotide away. The sample carries other DNA sequences with the same CDR3. This chain links TRDV1 with TRDJ1; TRDD3 agrees at 11 bases. The J gene was not available in TCRdb and was assigned here by matching the DNA to germline segments. Germline assignment: CDR1 TSWWSYY and CDR2 QGS. Trimming removed 6 bases from V and 1 base from J; junction bases left unmatched: 40. The CDR3 runs 27 residues. This CDR3 reads CALGYISGSERPPLLGDTGATTDKLIF. CDR3 nucleotide sequence: TGTGCTCTTGGATATATCTCTGGCTCGGAGAGGCCTCCCCTCTTGGGGGATACGGGTGCGACCACCGATAAACTCATCTTT.

A word on this clone: A read error is likely here: a far larger clone is one base away. Other DNA sequences within the sample encode an identical CDR3. This chain links TRDV1 with TRDJ1, with 12 nucleotides matching TRDD3. TCRdb supplies no J gene; here it was assigned by aligning the nucleotide sequence to germline. V gave up 2 bases and J gave up 1 base; unmatched junction bases: 38. CDR1 and CDR2 from the germline V gene are TSWWSYY and QGS. This CDR3 is built from 28 residues. The CDR3 region is CALGESTFLPAVVYCVLGDTRSTDKLIF. CDR3 in DNA: TGTGCTCTTGGGGAATCCACTTTCCTACCGGCCGTGGTGTACTGTGTACTGGGGGATACCCGATCCACCGATAAACTCATCTTT.

This clone has only a few counts. TCRdb lists the protein of a much larger clone for this DNA, which differs at residue 18, so this is likely a read error; the protein given here is translated from the DNA itself. The CDR3 protein is CACDSGYWGIRGENTDKHIF. The CDR3 DNA reads TGTGCCTGTGACTCCGGGTACTGGGGGATACGCGGGGAAAACACCGATAAACACATCTTT. The rearrangement joins TRDV2 to TRDJ1; 13 bases are shared with TRDD3. The CDR3 length is 20 residues. CDR1 and CDR2 (germline): GEAIGNYY, EKD.

This clone was seen repeatedly, ten times or more. TCRdb records a much larger clone's protein for this DNA, with a difference at residue 18 that likely arises from a read error; the protein given is the translation of the DNA. The chain recombines TRDV1 with TRDJ1; 10 bases align to TRDD3. The CDR3 consists of 19 residues. Germline V gene sequence: CDR1 TSWWSYY, CDR2 QGS. The CDR3 loop is CALGDLYHYRGGYTDKLTF. For the CDR3, the DNA is TGTGCTCTTGGGGACCTCTACCACTACCGTGGGGGATACACCGATAAACTCACCTTT.

This clone was seen a few times. The protein that TCRdb holds for this DNA derives from a much larger clone and differs from the translated DNA at residue 21, which likely indicates a read error; the protein shown here is translated from the DNA. The J gene went uncalled, whereas the V gene is TRDV2; the table's D call, TRDD3, has no DNA check behind it. Germline CDR1 is GEAIGNYY and CDR2 is EKD. This CDR3 is 23 amino acids long. The CDR3 loop is CACAKRKLGPGWGFPSLTAQPFF. CDR3 bases: TGTGCCTGTGCCAAAAGAAAACTTGGTCCGGGCTGGGGGTTTCCCTCTTTGACAGCACAACCCTTCTTT.

This clone was found a few times. A far larger clone differs by one base, so this is likely a read error. The same CDR3 arises from other DNA sequences in this sample as well. J is TRDJ1 and V is TRDV1; D is unresolved. Germline CDR1 TSWWSYY, CDR2 QGS. This CDR3 is 12 amino acids long. For the CDR3, the DNA is TGCGCTCTTGGAGAACCCCGGGCCAAACTCATCTTT. Protein: CALGEPRAKLIF.

This clone was picked up a small number of times. The protein TCRdb gives is from a much larger clone and does not agree with this DNA's translation at residue 15, likely a read error; the protein shown here comes from the DNA. This rearrangement joins TRDV2 to TRDJ1; 12 bases are a match to TRDD3. Germline V lookup: CDR1 GEAIGNYY, CDR2 EKD. This CDR3 has 21 residues. Unmatched junction bases numbered 17, after V lost 0 bases and J lost 1 base. The CDR3 coding sequence is TGTGCCTGTGACACCCGGAACACTTCCTACCTGGGGGATACGTGCACCGATAAACTCATCTTT. Protein: CACDTRNTSYLGDTCTDKLIF.